This is a list of T cell receptor beta chains from one sample in a study of shared clonotypes between healthy human individuals. TCRdb keeps only in-frame clones here, not all; method: immunoSEQ multiplex PCR. The table shows a few million clones, with roughly 92% occurring only once. Material: naive CD4+ T cells sorted from blood. The receptors stem from a man between 18 and 29 years old in good health. Each CDR3 is given with its conserved first and last residue. Each record gives: D gene, J gene, clone size, V gene, CDR3 DNA, CDR3 protein. The D gene is left open where the match is weak. The size entry is marked missing in some rows and otherwise reads once, few, many or a size class.

D gene: TRBD1
J gene: TRBJ1-6
clone size: NA
V gene: TRBV7-2
CDR3 DNA: TGTGCCAGCAGCGCCAAGACCGGGACAGAGAATTCACCCCTCCACTTT
CDR3 protein: CASSAKTGTENSPLHF

D gene: NA
J gene: TRBJ2-1
clone size: NA
V gene: TRBV6-1
CDR3 DNA: TGTGCCAGCAGGTCTAGCGGAAGAGGGGGCAATGAGCAGTTCTTC
CDR3 protein: CASRSSGRGGNEQFF

D gene: NA
J gene: TRBJ2-1
clone size: NA
V gene: TRBV7-2
CDR3 DNA: TGTGCCAGCAGCGGGGCCCCACCCATGCCATACAATGAGCAGTTCTTC
CDR3 protein: CASSGAPPMPYNEQFF

D gene: NA
J gene: TRBJ2-3
clone size: NA
V gene: TRBV7-9
CDR3 DNA: TGTGCCAGCAGCTTATGGCAGGCCCTGCCGCCGTATACGCAGTATTTT
CDR3 protein: CASSLWQALPPYTQYF

D gene: NA
J gene: TRBJ2-1
clone size: NA
V gene: TRBV10-3
CDR3 DNA: TGTGCCATCACTGGGGGCAGCTATCATGAGCAGTTCTTC
CDR3 protein: CAITGGSYHEQFF

D gene: NA
J gene: TRBJ1-5
clone size: NA
V gene: TRBV5-4
CDR3 DNA: TGTGCCAGCAGCGTAGACAATCAGCCCCAGCATTTT
CDR3 protein: CASSVDNQPQHF

D gene: NA
J gene: TRBJ1-6
clone size: NA
V gene: TRBV6-5
CDR3 DNA: TGTGCCAGCAGTTATAAAATGGAGGTTAATTCACCCCTCCACTTT
CDR3 protein: CASSYKMEVNSPLHF

D gene: NA
J gene: TRBJ2-7
clone size: few
V gene: TRBV7-9
CDR3 DNA: TGTGCCAGCAGCGGGAGCGGCTACGAGCAGTACTTC
CDR3 protein: CASSGSGYEQYF

D gene: NA
J gene: TRBJ1-2
clone size: NA
V gene: TRBV9
CDR3 DNA: TGTGCCAGCAGCGTAGATGGGAGTTCTAACTATGGCTACACCTTC
CDR3 protein: CASSVDGSSNYGYTF

D gene: NA
J gene: TRBJ2-5
clone size: NA
V gene: TRBV29-1
CDR3 DNA: TGCAGCGTTACAGGGATGGAGACCCAGTACTTC
CDR3 protein: CSVTGMETQYF

D gene: TRBD2
J gene: TRBJ2-1
clone size: once
V gene: TRBV9
CDR3 DNA: TGTGCCAGCAGCGTGAGCGGGGGGGCCTCCTACAATGAGCAGTTCTTC
CDR3 protein: CASSVSGGASYNEQFF

D gene: NA
J gene: TRBJ1-2
clone size: NA
V gene: TRBV6-6
CDR3 DNA: TGTGCCAGCAGTTACTCGAATGGTGCAGCCTTCGATGGCTACACCTTC
CDR3 protein: CASSYSNGAAFDGYTF

D gene: NA
J gene: TRBJ2-5
clone size: NA
V gene: TRBV2
CDR3 DNA: TGTGCCAGCAGGGGGGAGTATAGGGAGACCCAGTACTTC
CDR3 protein: CASRGEYRETQYF

D gene: NA
J gene: TRBJ2-2
clone size: NA
V gene: TRBV4-1
CDR3 DNA: TGCGCCAGCAGTCGTCCGATCGGGGAGCTGTTTTTT
CDR3 protein: CASSRPIGELFF

D gene: TRBD2
J gene: TRBJ2-1
clone size: NA
V gene: TRBV5-6
CDR3 DNA: TGTGCCAGCAGCTCCGAGAGGACTAGCGTTCCCTACAATGAGCAGTTCTTC
CDR3 protein: CASSSERTSVPYNEQFF

D gene: NA
J gene: TRBJ1-4
clone size: few
V gene: TRBV7-9
CDR3 DNA: TGTGCCAGCAGCGGGGGGATAAGTCTGTTTTTT
CDR3 protein: CASSGGISLFF

D gene: NA
J gene: TRBJ2-2
clone size: NA
V gene: TRBV11-3
CDR3 DNA: TGTGCCAGCAGCTTTGCCCTTTTCTCCGGGGAGCTGTTTTTT
CDR3 protein: CASSFALFSGELFF

D gene: TRBD1
J gene: TRBJ2-7
clone size: NA
V gene: TRBV6-6
CDR3 DNA: TGTGCCAGCAGTTACTTGGACAGGCACCCCGGGCAGTACTTC
CDR3 protein: CASSYLDRHPGQYF

D gene: TRBD1
J gene: TRBJ1-5
clone size: NA
V gene: TRBV18
CDR3 DNA: TGTGCCAGCTCACTACAGGGGGCCAATCAGCCCCAGCATTTT
CDR3 protein: CASSLQGANQPQHF

D gene: NA
J gene: TRBJ1-2
clone size: NA
V gene: TRBV6-1
CDR3 DNA: TGTGCCAGCAGCGATTACATACGAGGCTACACCTTC
CDR3 protein: CASSDYIRGYTF

D gene: NA
J gene: TRBJ2-7
clone size: once
V gene: TRBV5-1
CDR3 DNA: TGCGCCAGCAGCGTGGAAAAAACACGGGGCTCCTACGAGCAGTACTTC
CDR3 protein: CASSVEKTRGSYEQYF

D gene: TRBD2
J gene: TRBJ2-1
clone size: NA
V gene: TRBV6-5
CDR3 DNA: TGTGCCAGCAGTTACTCCAGCGGGACCTCCTACAATGAGCAGTTCTTC
CDR3 protein: CASSYSSGTSYNEQFF

D gene: TRBD1
J gene: TRBJ2-7
clone size: NA
V gene: TRBV10-3
CDR3 DNA: TGTGCCATCAGTCGGGGACAGGCCGACTACGAGCAGTACTTC
CDR3 protein: CAISRGQADYEQYF

D gene: NA
J gene: TRBJ2-5
clone size: NA
V gene: TRBV5-1
CDR3 DNA: TGCGCCAGCAGCCGAGGCAGGGCGGACCAAGAGACCCAGTACTTC
CDR3 protein: CASSRGRADQETQYF

D gene: TRBD1
J gene: TRBJ2-7
clone size: NA
V gene: TRBV6-1
CDR3 DNA: TGTGCCAGCAGTGAAGATTTATGGGACAGTGGTCCCTACGAGCAGTACTTC
CDR3 protein: CASSEDLWDSGPYEQYF

D gene: NA
J gene: TRBJ1-1
clone size: NA
V gene: TRBV9
CDR3 DNA: TGTGCCAGCAGCCTGTCTGCTGACACTGAAGCTTTCTTT
CDR3 protein: CASSLSADTEAFF

D gene: NA
J gene: TRBJ1-1
clone size: NA
V gene: TRBV7-9
CDR3 DNA: TGTGCCAGCAGCCAACAGAACACTGAAGCTTTCTTT
CDR3 protein: CASSQQNTEAFF

D gene: NA
J gene: TRBJ2-2
clone size: NA
V gene: TRBV5-1
CDR3 DNA: TGCGCCAGCAGCTTGGTCATTTTGACCGGGGAGCTGTTTTTT
CDR3 protein: CASSLVILTGELFF

D gene: TRBD1
J gene: TRBJ1-6
clone size: once
V gene: TRBV28
CDR3 DNA: TGTGCCACCGGGACAGGGGAATCACCCCTCCACTTT
CDR3 protein: CATGTGESPLHF

D gene: NA
J gene: TRBJ2-7
clone size: NA
V gene: TRBV6-5
CDR3 DNA: TGTGCCAGCAGTTACAGGCAGGGATCCGAGCAGTACTTC
CDR3 protein: CASSYRQGSEQYF

D gene: NA
J gene: TRBJ2-5
clone size: once
V gene: TRBV5-1
CDR3 DNA: TGCGCCAGCAGCTCCCAGCGGATGGGGGAGACCCAGTACTTC
CDR3 protein: CASSSQRMGETQYF

D gene: TRBD1
J gene: TRBJ2-7
clone size: NA
V gene: TRBV7-2
CDR3 DNA: TGTGCCAGCAGCATAGCCTCAACAGGGGCCTACGAGCAGTACTTC
CDR3 protein: CASSIASTGAYEQYF

D gene: TRBD1
J gene: TRBJ2-1
clone size: NA
V gene: TRBV10-3
CDR3 DNA: TGTGCCACCGGGACAGGGGAAACGTGGCAGTTCTTC
CDR3 protein: CATGTGETWQFF

D gene: NA
J gene: TRBJ1-1
clone size: NA
V gene: TRBV27
CDR3 DNA: TGTGCCAGCAGTTTATTGGGTGTAGGGAACACTGAAGCTTTCTTT
CDR3 protein: CASSLLGVGNTEAFF

D gene: NA
J gene: TRBJ2-2
clone size: NA
V gene: TRBV5-1
CDR3 DNA: TGCGCCAGCAGCTTGGGGGAGACAGTGAGAGCCGGGGAGCTGTTTTTT
CDR3 protein: CASSLGETVRAGELFF